This TCR beta chain was obtained from a study of control samples from healthy donors and cancer patients. Measured with immunoSEQ multiplex PCR; TCRdb has only the in-frame clones, and not every one. Of under 200,000 clones in the sample, approximately 93% were seen once. In its sample, this clone was seen once. CDR1 is MNHEY, CDR2 SVGAGI, per germline. This CDR3 spans 13 amino acids. The V end was cut by 10 bases, the J end by 0 bases, with 12 bases between. The rearrangement links TRBV6-5 to TRBJ1-1; D is unclear. This receptor was obtained from a woman aged 40 to 55 in good health. Sequenced material: blood. CDR3 coding DNA: TGTGCCACTGTACGGGATCTGAACACTGAAGCTTTCTTT. Translation gives CATVRDLNTEAFF.